The clone carrying this T cell receptor beta chain was seen many times. What it binds is unknown. Everyone who donated was a healthy Caucasian. These data belong to a study of identical twins. Unique molecular identifiers were present on the cDNA, which also gained a universal primer site by template switching. TCRdb redid the calling of the 5' RACE reads with MiXCR, one entry per CDR3 protein. Of about 720,000 distinct CDR3 sequences listed, over 8.5% are singletons. The CDR3 has 15 amino acids. V was trimmed by 1 base and J by 1 base, leaving 8 bases between them. Regarding the study as a whole: The more abundant beta clonotypes in cord blood had fewer insertions, and memory repertoires did not show this. Invariant MAIT and iNKT cells are populations that could partly confound zero-insertion analyses.

This sample also appeared in a second study, on yellow fever vaccine responses in identical twins.

The receptor's source is a woman younger than 30 in good health. Specimen: PBMCs. The chain uses TRBV12-3 or TRBV12-4 and TRBJ1-5; weak D call: TRBD1 (5 bases). CDR3 protein: CASSLGGLSNQPQHF. DNA for the CDR3: TGTGCCAGCAGTTTAGGGGGCCTGAGCAATCAGCCCCAGCATTTT.